Below, 23 T cell receptor beta chains from the same sample are listed, as sequenced in a study of human T cells and chemical hapten exposure (dated by TCRdb to about 2021). The sample's time point label, decoded: patch test 1, 2 weeks after DPC sensitization. The treatment or condition label, read with the paper, signifies: therapeutic diphenylcyclopropenone sensitization with weekly scalp DPC. The library was prepared using RACE. TCRdb lists the instrument as NextSeq 500. The public sequencing data were trimmed at Q25 with fastp and processed into clonotypes with MiXCR by TCRdb, which kept only in-frame beta chains. For every CDR3 protein sequence, its rows merge into one entry that carries the most common genes and DNA. Present in this sample are nearly 350,000 distinct CDR3 sequences, around 7% of which were seen just once. The ten largest clones add up to 7.5% to 9% of the sample. The specimen was whole blood, collected in connection with sensitization to the hapten diphenylcyclopropenone (DPC). These receptors were taken from a woman between 18 and 29 years old with alopecia areata. Some clones in this sample may be carry-over from other donors' samples.

This clonotype was seen a handful of times. The chain uses TRBV7-2 and TRBJ2-5; D is unresolved. V shed 5 bases and J shed 0 bases, with 13 bases lying between them. Per the germline V gene, CDR1 is SGHTA and CDR2 is FQGNSA. CDR3 length: 15 amino acids. The CDR3 DNA reads as TGTGCCAGCAGCCCGAGAGGCCTGAACCAAGAGACCCAGTACTTC. It codes for CASSPRGLNQETQYF.

In this sample, this clonotype turned up a few times. The CDR3 nucleotides read TGCGCCAGCAGCCATCAATCCCCGGGGGGGCCCCACAATGAGCAGTTCTTC. Translation: CASSHQSPGGPHNEQFF. This chain uses TRBV4-1 with TRBJ2-1, with 8 bases lining up with TRBD2. The germline V gene encodes CDR1 MGHRA and CDR2 YSYEKL. CDR3 length equals 17 residues. Losses at the gene ends were 3 bases for V and 5 bases for J; bases not matched to a gene: 12.

This clonotype was counted many times. The chain couples TRBV7-6 to TRBJ2-5; no clear D gene. The CDR3 is 15 amino acids. The V end was cut by 5 bases, the J end by 1 base, with 14 bases between. Germline V gene data show CDR1 as SGHVS and CDR2 as FNYEAQ. The CDR3 sequence is CASSPPSRSQETQYF. The CDR3 region has the DNA TGTGCCAGCAGCCCCCCAAGCCGTAGCCAAGAGACCCAGTACTTC.

This clonotype was seen many times. The chain carries TRBV6-2 or TRBV6-3 and TRBJ2-3; D tentatively reads TRBD1 or TRBD2 (5 bases each). CDR3 length equals 13 residues. Trimming left V 6 bases short and J 4 bases short, with 11 bases between. The germline V gene encodes CDR1 MNHEY and CDR2 SVGEGT. The CDR3 coding sequence is TGTGCCAGCAGCGGGGCCAGCGCAGATACGCAGTATTTT. It specifies CASSGASADTQYF.

Many counts were recorded for this clonotype. V and J are TRBV12-3 or TRBV12-4 and TRBJ2-2; no firm D call. Trimming took off 2 bases at V and 7 bases at J, with 5 bases between the two ends. The CDR3 covers 12 residues. CDR3: CASSLWGGELFF. The CDR3 region has the DNA TGTGCCAGCAGTTTATGGGGCGGGGAGCTGTTTTTT.

This clonotype was observed a single time. A much larger clone differs from this one at a single base, so this may be a read error. CDR3 in amino acids: CASSPPWMVNTEAFF. Here the CDR3 DNA reads TGTGCCAGCAGTCCACCCTGGATGGTAAACACTGAAGCTTTCTTT. This chain joins TRBV12-3 or TRBV12-4 and TRBJ1-1, with no clear D. Trimming left V 5 bases short and J 2 bases short, with 15 bases between. The CDR3 is made up of 15 amino acids.

There are a few counts of this clonotype. V is TRBV6-2 or TRBV6-3 and J is TRBJ2-3, with TRBD2 identical over 9 bases. Trimming removed 3 bases from V and 5 bases from J; junction bases left unmatched: 12. Germline V gene data show CDR1 as MNHEY and CDR2 as SVGEGT. This CDR3 comprises 17 residues. The CDR3 loop is CASSYARRRGGRDTQYF. CDR3 nucleotide sequence: TGTGCCAGCAGTTATGCCAGAAGGCGGGGGGGCCGAGATACGCAGTATTTT.

This clonotype showed up just a few times. The chain carries TRBV6-1 and TRBJ2-2, with D possibly TRBD1 on 6 matching bases. V was cut by 5 bases and J by 2 bases, with 15 bases left in between. CDR1 is MNHNS, CDR2 SASEGT, per germline. This CDR3 has 16 amino acids. Written as DNA, the CDR3 is TGTGCCAGCAGTCCGCAGGGGCCCCTCAACACCGGGGAGCTGTTTTTT. Protein product: CASSPQGPLNTGELFF.

The chain carries TRBV24-1 and TRBJ2-7; possible D gene TRBD2, 5 bases. Germline values: CDR1 KGHDR, CDR2 SFDVKD. The CDR3 is made up of 11 amino acids. V gave up 7 bases and J gave up 3 bases, with 6 bases separating them. CDR3 coding DNA: TGTGCCACCAGCGGGGACTACGAGCAGTACTTC. It translates to CATSGDYEQYF.

This clonotype was observed at least ten times. J is TRBJ1-1 and V is TRBV7-2; D is perhaps TRBD1 (6 bases). The germline V gene has CDR1 SGHTA and CDR2 FQGNSA. Deletions cut 6 bases from V and 7 bases from J, with 12 bases between. CDR3 length equals 12 residues. The CDR3 region has the DNA TGTGCCAGCAGGTCACAGGGAAGTGAAGCTTTCTTT. This codes for CASRSQGSEAFF.

This clonotype was counted only a few times. This chain links TRBV7-9 with TRBJ2-3; TRBD1 agrees at 7 bases. V was clipped by 1 base and J by 7 bases; unmatched bases: 8. The CDR3 spans 15 residues. Germline assignment: CDR1 SEHNR and CDR2 FQNEAQ (reference sequence). The DNA of the CDR3 is TGTGCCAGCAGCTTAGTAAGAGGGGGCAAGAATACGCAGTATTTT. This encodes CASSLVRGGKNTQYF.

The V gene is TRBV12-3 or TRBV12-4, the J gene TRBJ1-5; D not certain. The CDR3 contains 12 residues. V was cut by 5 bases and J by 5 bases, with 7 bases left in between. In DNA, the CDR3 is TGTGCCAGCAGTCCCCCCTATCAGCCCCAGCATTTT. This encodes CASSPPYQPQHF.

This clonotype was seen repeatedly, ten times or more. The chain couples TRBV18 to TRBJ2-7; a possible D gene is TRBD1 (6 bases). Germline lookup yields CDR1 KGHSH and CDR2 LQKENI. Deletions cut 0 bases from V and 5 bases from J, with 11 bases between. This CDR3 is 14 amino acids long. CDR3: CASSPPSGDHEQYF. The CDR3 DNA is TGTGCCAGCTCACCACCGTCAGGGGACCACGAGCAGTACTTC.

This clonotype was observed a handful of times. The rearrangement links TRBV4-3 to TRBJ2-3, with D uncertain. In germline, CDR1 is LGHNA, CDR2 YSLEER. The CDR3 covers 15 residues. V dropped 2 bases and J dropped 0 bases, with 9 bases sitting between them. Here the CDR3 reads CASSQTHWSTDTQYF. The DNA for the CDR3 is TGCGCCAGCAGCCAAACCCACTGGAGCACAGATACGCAGTATTTT.

This clonotype was detected ten times or more. The V and J genes are TRBV20-1 and TRBJ1-1, with D tentatively TRBD1 (6 bases). CDR1 and CDR2 (germline): DFQATT, SNEGSKA (reference sequence). Trimming cost V 3 bases and J 2 bases, with 16 bases left between them. CDR3 length: 15 amino acids. CDR3 bases: TGCAGTGCTAGTAACGTACGGGGGCTAAACACTGAAGCTTTCTTT. It codes for CSASNVRGLNTEAFF.

The chain employs TRBV6-4 and TRBJ1-1; TRBD1 might be the D (5 bases). Trimming cost V 2 bases and J 1 base, with 14 bases left between them. CDR1 and CDR2 (germline): MRHNA, SNTAGT. This CDR3 comprises 16 residues. In nucleotides, the CDR3 is TGTGCCAGCAGTGACCGCGTGTGTAGGGGGAACACTGAAGCTTTCTTT. It specifies CASSDRVCRGNTEAFF.

This clonotype was seen a handful of times. J is TRBJ1-1 and V is TRBV12-3 or TRBV12-4, with TRBD1 matching 8 bases. Germline trimming cut 5 bases from V and 4 bases from J; bases unmatched to any gene: 9. This CDR3 has 15 residues. The CDR3: CASSPTGAFGTEAFF. Written as DNA, the CDR3 is TGTGCCAGCAGTCCGACAGGGGCTTTCGGCACTGAAGCTTTCTTT.

This clonotype was picked up a small number of times. This chain links TRBV20-1 with TRBJ1-1, with 8 bases lining up with TRBD1. V lost 0 bases to trimming and J lost 11 bases; unmatched junction nucleotides: 8. CDR1 DFQATT and CDR2 SNEGSKA come from the germline V gene (reference sequence). The CDR3 consists of 13 residues. CDR3: CSAREEGQGSAFF. The CDR3 DNA is TGCAGTGCTAGAGAGGAAGGACAGGGCTCCGCTTTCTTT.

This clonotype was counted many times. The chain employs TRBV4-3 and TRBJ2-7; D remains unclear. This CDR3 is 15 amino acids long. Deletions cut 0 bases from V and 1 base from J, with 10 bases between. Germline values: CDR1 LGHNA, CDR2 YSLEER. Written as DNA, the CDR3 is TGCGCCAGCAGCCAAGAGGCCCGGAATTCCTACGAGCAGTACTTC. Translating it yields CASSQEARNSYEQYF.

The sample holds many counts of this clonotype. This chain uses TRBV7-9 with TRBJ1-2, with D maybe TRBD1 (5 bases). Germline V CDR1 and CDR2: SEHNR, FQNEAQ (reference sequence). There are 14 residues in the CDR3. V was cut by 6 bases and J by 0 bases, with 11 bases left in between. In nucleotides, the CDR3 is TGTGCCAGCAGACAGGACGGCGCTAACTATGGCTACACCTTC. This encodes CASRQDGANYGYTF.

The table lists this clonotype with many counts. The chain uses TRBV6-5 and TRBJ2-7; a weak D match, TRBD1 (5 bases). The CDR3 length is 12 residues. The germline gives CDR1 MNHEY, CDR2 SVGAGI. Deletions cut 0 bases from V and 10 bases from J, with 10 bases between. DNA for the CDR3: TGTGCCAGCAGTTACTCAGGGCAGGGCCAGTACTTC. It yields the protein CASSYSGQGQYF.

DNA for the CDR3: TGCAGTGCTCAGAGGACTAGCGGGCCGCCCCCAGATACGCAGTATTTT. Protein: CSAQRTSGPPPDTQYF. The chain couples TRBV20-1 to TRBJ2-3; TRBD2 aligns across 11 bases. Germline CDR1 and CDR2: DFQATT and SNEGSKA (reference sequence). The V and J ends lost 5 bases and 4 bases, in that order; junction bases with no gene match: 11. The CDR3 sequence is 16 residues long.

The CDR3 DNA reads as TGTGCCAGCAGTTACCCCACCTCGGGGGGGGGCCTTATAGATACGCAGTATTTT. Its protein is CASSYPTSGGGLIDTQYF. This chain connects TRBV6-5 to TRBJ2-3; TRBD2 aligns across 8 bases. The CDR3 is 18 amino acids. Germline assignment: CDR1 MNHEY and CDR2 SVGAGI. V was pared by 2 bases and J by 5 bases, with 15 bases of the junction left unmatched.